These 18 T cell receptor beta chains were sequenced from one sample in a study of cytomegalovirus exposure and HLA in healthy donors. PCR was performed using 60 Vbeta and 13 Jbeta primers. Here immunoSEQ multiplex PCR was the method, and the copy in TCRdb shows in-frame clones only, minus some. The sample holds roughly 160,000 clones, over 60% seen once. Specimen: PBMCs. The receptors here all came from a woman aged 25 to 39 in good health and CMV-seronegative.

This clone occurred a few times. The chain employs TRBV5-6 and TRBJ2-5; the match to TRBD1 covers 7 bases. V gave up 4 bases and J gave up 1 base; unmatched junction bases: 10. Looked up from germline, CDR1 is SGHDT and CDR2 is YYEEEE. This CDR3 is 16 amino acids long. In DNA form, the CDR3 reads TGTGCCAGCAGCATCCGGACAGGAGGAGGCCAAGAGACCCAGTACTTC. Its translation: CASSIRTGGGQETQYF.

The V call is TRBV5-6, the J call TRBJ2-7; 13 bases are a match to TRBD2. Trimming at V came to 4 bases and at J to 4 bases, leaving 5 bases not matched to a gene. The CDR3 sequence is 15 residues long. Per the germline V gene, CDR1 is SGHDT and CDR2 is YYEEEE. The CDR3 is CASSGGLAGWYEQYF. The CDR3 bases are TGTGCCAGCAGCGGGGGACTAGCGGGATGGTACGAGCAGTACTTC.

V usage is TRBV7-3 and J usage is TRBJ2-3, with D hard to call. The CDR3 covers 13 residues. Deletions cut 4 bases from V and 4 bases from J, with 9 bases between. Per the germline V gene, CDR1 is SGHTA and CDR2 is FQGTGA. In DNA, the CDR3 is TGTGCCAGCAGCTCCTCCTTCGCAGATACGCAGTATTTT. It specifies CASSSSFADTQYF.

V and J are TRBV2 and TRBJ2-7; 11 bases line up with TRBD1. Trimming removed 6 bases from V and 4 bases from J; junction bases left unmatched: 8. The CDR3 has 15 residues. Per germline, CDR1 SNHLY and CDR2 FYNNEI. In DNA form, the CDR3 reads TGTGCCAGCAGCCAGTTCCGGGACAGGGGGTACGAGCAGTACTTC. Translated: CASSQFRDRGYEQYF.

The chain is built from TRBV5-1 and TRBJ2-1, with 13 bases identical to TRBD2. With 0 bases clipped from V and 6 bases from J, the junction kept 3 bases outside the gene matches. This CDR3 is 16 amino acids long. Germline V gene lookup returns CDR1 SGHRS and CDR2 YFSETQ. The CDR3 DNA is TGCGCCAGCAGCTTGGAGGGACTAGCGGGGCCCAATGAGCAGTTCTTC. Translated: CASSLEGLAGPNEQFF.

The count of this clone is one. Written as DNA, the CDR3 is TGTGCCAGCAGCCCCTCCGCGAATGAAAAACTGTTTTTT. Protein product: CASSPSANEKLFF. The gene calls are TRBV7-9 and TRBJ1-4; unclear D gene. Trimming stripped 5 bases from V and 5 bases from J, with 9 bases between. Germline CDR1 is SEHNR and CDR2 is FQNEAQ (reference sequence). The CDR3 totals 13 residues.

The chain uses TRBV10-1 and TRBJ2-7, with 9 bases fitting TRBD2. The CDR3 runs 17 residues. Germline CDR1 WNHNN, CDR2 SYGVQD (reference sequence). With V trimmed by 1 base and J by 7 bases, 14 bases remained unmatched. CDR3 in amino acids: CASSELQKREDPLEQYF. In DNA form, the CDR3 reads TGCGCCAGCAGTGAGTTACAGAAGCGGGAGGACCCTCTTGAGCAGTACTTC.

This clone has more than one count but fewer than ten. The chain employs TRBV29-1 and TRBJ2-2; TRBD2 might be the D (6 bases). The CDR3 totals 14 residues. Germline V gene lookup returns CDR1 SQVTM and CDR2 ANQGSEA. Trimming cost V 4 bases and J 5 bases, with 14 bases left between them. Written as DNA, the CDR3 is TGCAGCGTTGGAAGGGACTTGAGGACCGGGGAGCTGTTTTTT. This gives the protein CSVGRDLRTGELFF.

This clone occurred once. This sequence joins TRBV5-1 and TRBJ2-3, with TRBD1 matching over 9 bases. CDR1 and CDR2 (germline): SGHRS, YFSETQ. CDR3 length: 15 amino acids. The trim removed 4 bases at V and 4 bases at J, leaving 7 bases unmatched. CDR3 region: CASSPGQGGPDTQYF. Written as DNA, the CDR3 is TGCGCCAGCAGCCCGGGACAGGGTGGGCCAGATACGCAGTATTTT.

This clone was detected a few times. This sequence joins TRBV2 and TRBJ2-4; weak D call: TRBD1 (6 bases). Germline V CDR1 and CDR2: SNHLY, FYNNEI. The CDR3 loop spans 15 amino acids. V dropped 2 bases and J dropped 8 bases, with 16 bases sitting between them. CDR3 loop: CASSESPAGDDIQYF. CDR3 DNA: TGTGCCAGCAGTGAAAGTCCGGCAGGGGATGACATTCAGTACTTC.

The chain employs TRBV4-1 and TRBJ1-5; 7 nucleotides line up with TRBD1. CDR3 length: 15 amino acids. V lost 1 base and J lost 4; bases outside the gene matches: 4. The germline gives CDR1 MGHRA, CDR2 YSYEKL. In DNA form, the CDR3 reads TGCGCCAGCAGCCAAGTCGGGACAGAAAATCAGCCCCAGCATTTT. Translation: CASSQVGTENQPQHF.

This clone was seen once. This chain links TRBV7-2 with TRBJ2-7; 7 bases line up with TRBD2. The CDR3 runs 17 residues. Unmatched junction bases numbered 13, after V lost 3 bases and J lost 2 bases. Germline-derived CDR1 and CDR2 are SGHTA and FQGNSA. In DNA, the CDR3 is TGTGCCAGCAGCTTTTTGGTTGCGGGAGTAGGGGCCTACGAGCAGTACTTC. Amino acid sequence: CASSFLVAGVGAYEQYF.

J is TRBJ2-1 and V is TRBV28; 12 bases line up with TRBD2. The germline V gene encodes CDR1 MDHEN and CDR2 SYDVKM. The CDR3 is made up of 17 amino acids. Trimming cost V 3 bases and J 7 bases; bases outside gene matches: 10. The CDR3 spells CASSLATSGRVSNEQFF. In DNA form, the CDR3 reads TGTGCCAGCAGTTTGGCGACTAGCGGGAGAGTGAGTAATGAGCAGTTCTTC. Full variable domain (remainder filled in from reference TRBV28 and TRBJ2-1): DVKVTQSSRYLVKRTGEKVFLECVQDMDHENMFWYRQDPGLGLRLIYFSYDVKMKEKGDIPEGYSVSREKKERFSLILESASTNQTSMYLCASSLATSGRVSNEQFFGPGTRLTVL.

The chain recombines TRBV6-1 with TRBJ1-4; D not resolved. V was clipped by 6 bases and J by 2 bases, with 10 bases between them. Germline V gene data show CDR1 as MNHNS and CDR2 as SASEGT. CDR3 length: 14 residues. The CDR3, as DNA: TGTGCCAGCAGGACTGATAGGACTAATGAAAAACTGTTTTTT. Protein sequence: CASRTDRTNEKLFF.

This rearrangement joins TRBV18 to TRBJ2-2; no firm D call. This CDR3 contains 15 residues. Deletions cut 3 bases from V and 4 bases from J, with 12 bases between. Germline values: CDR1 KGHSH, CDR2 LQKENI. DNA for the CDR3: TGTGCCAGCTCACCGGGTCAGGATTCCACCGGGGAGCTGTTTTTT. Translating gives CASSPGQDSTGELFF.

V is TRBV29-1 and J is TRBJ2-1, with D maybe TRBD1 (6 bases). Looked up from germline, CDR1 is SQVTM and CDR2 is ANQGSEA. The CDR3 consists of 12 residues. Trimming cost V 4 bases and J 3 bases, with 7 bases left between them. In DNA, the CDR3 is TGCAGCGTTGCGGACAGCTACAATGAGCAGTTCTTC. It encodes CSVADSYNEQFF.

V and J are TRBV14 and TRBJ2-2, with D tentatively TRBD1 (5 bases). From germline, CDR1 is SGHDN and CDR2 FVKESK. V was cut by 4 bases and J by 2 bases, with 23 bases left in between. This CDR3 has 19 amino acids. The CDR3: CASSPNLYQGPGNTGELFF. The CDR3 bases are TGTGCCAGCAGCCCCAACCTTTACCAGGGCCCTGGCAACACCGGGGAGCTGTTTTTT.

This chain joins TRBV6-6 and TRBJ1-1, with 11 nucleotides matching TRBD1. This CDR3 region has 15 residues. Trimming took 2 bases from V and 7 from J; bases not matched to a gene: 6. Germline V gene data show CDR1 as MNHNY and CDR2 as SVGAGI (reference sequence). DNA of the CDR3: TGTGCCAGCAGTTACCCCGCGGGACAGGGGGTTGAAGCTTTCTTT. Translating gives CASSYPAGQGVEAFF.